The 25 T cell receptor beta chains given below trace back to one sample, sequenced in a study of blood T cell repertoires in COVID-19. Generated by immunoSEQ multiplex PCR, the TCRdb table keeps only in-frame clones and is missing some. This sample carries a few hundred thousand clones, 88% of them seen once, and the ten largest clones take around 1.9%. Sequencing was carried out using PBMCs or T cells enriched from blood (not recorded which). The receptors shown here come from a middle-aged woman who had recovered from COVID-19.

This chain uses TRBV7-9 with TRBJ2-3; 10 nucleotides match TRBD2. This CDR3 spans 15 amino acids. Germline V gene data show CDR1 as SEHNR and CDR2 as FQNEAQ (reference sequence). The trim removed 5 bases at V and 0 bases at J, leaving 2 bases unmatched. For the CDR3, the DNA is TGTGCCAGCAGCCAAGCGGGAGGGAGCACAGATACGCAGTATTTT. Residues: CASSQAGGSTDTQYF.

The rearrangement links TRBV7-9 to TRBJ2-2; 9 bases match TRBD2. The CDR3 is 15 residues long. V gave up 4 bases and J gave up 7 bases; unmatched junction bases: 7. Germline CDR1 reads SEHNR; CDR2 reads FQNEAQ (reference sequence). The CDR3 region is CASSSLAGAIGELFF. The CDR3 bases are TGTGCCAGCAGCTCCTTAGCGGGAGCTATCGGGGAGCTGTTTTTT.

V is TRBV15 and J is TRBJ1-2, with TRBD1 as a possible D gene (6 bases). This CDR3 has 14 residues. CDR1 is LNHNV and CDR2 is YYDKDF in the germline V gene (reference sequence). Trimming left V 5 bases short and J 6 bases short, with 16 bases between. The CDR3, as DNA: TGTGCCACCAGCGACAGAACAGGGAGTCATGGCTACACCTTC. It translates to CATSDRTGSHGYTF.

A note on this clone: A read error may account for a junction end that differs from germline. The chain is built from TRBV24-1 and TRBJ1-2; 8 positions match TRBD1. This CDR3 is built from 17 residues. The germline gives CDR1 KGHDR, CDR2 SFDVKD. The CDR3 DNA is TGTGCCACCAGTGATGCATCCGGACAGGGAAACAACTATGACTACACCTTC. Encoded protein: CATSDASGQGNNYDYTF.

To note about this clone: Additional DNA sequences in this sample encode the identical CDR3. This chain links TRBV11-3 with TRBJ1-1; D may be TRBD1 (6 bases). The CDR3 loop spans 15 amino acids. V lost 3 bases and J lost 5, with 16 bases in between. Per germline, CDR1 SGHNT and CDR2 YENEEA. Here the CDR3 reads CASSLGGRGSTEAFF. In nucleotides, the CDR3 is TGTGCCAGCAGCTTGGGGGGGCGAGGGTCTACTGAAGCTTTCTTT.

The chain carries TRBV7-2 and TRBJ2-5, with 8 nucleotides matching TRBD1. The junction had 4 bases not matched to a gene; V was cut back by 2 bases and J by 5 bases. Germline V gene lookup returns CDR1 SGHTA and CDR2 FQGNSA. The CDR3 contains 14 residues. CDR3 DNA sequence: TGTGCCAGCAGCTTAATGACAGGGGATGAGACCCAGTACTTC. Residues: CASSLMTGDETQYF.

This clone has just a few counts. The V gene is TRBV6-1, the J gene TRBJ2-6; D is unresolved. CDR1 MNHNS and CDR2 SASEGT come from the germline V gene. V lost 2 bases and J 4 bases, leaving 15 bases between the germline ends. This CDR3 comprises 17 residues. The CDR3 spells CASSESVGVAGANVLTF. CDR3 bases: TGTGCCAGCAGTGAATCTGTAGGAGTGGCAGGGGCCAACGTCCTGACTTTC.

This clone has a handful of counts. The chain uses TRBV6-1 and TRBJ2-7; 9 bases map to TRBD1. From germline, CDR1 is MNHNS and CDR2 SASEGT. Trimming removed 3 bases from V and 2 bases from J; junction bases left unmatched: 2. This CDR3 comprises 14 residues. The CDR3 DNA is TGTGCCAGCAGTGACACAGGGGGCCCCTACGAGCAGTACTTC. The encoded protein is CASSDTGGPYEQYF.

This rearrangement joins TRBV24-1 to TRBJ1-1, with 8 bases that match TRBD1. Unmatched junction bases numbered 6, after V lost 4 bases and J lost 3 bases. Per the germline V gene, CDR1 is KGHDR and CDR2 is SFDVKD. The CDR3 loop spans 15 amino acids. The CDR3 loop reads CATSDPGTGDTEAFF. The CDR3 DNA reads as TGTGCCACCAGTGACCCTGGGACAGGAGACACTGAAGCTTTCTTT.

The chain joins TRBV7-9 to TRBJ2-1; 8 bases match TRBD1. CDR3 size: 14 residues. The germline gives CDR1 SEHNR, CDR2 FQNEAQ (reference sequence). J lost 7 bases, V lost 4 bases, and 6 bases had no gene match. The CDR3 reads CASSSPDRANEQFF. The CDR3 DNA sequence: TGTGCCAGCAGCTCGCCGGACAGGGCGAATGAGCAGTTCTTC.

A note on this clone: Other DNA variants within this sample encode the same CDR3. CDR3 nucleotides: TGTGCCAGCAGCCTGTACAGTTATAGCAATCAGCCCCAGCATTTT. Its protein is CASSLYSYSNQPQHF. The rearrangement links TRBV27 to TRBJ1-5; D uncertain. The CDR3 is 15 residues long. In germline, CDR1 is MNHEY, CDR2 SMNVEV (reference sequence). Trimming shortened V by 6 bases and J by 0 bases, and 12 bases separated the two germline ends.

This sequence joins TRBV18 and TRBJ2-7, with D possibly being TRBD1 (5 bases). The V and J ends lost 0 bases and 7 bases respectively, with 19 bases between them. The CDR3 is 16 residues long. Germline V gene lookup returns CDR1 KGHSH and CDR2 LQKENI. This CDR3 reads CASSPPQGLYYGEQYF. The CDR3 DNA reads as TGTGCCAGCTCACCACCCCAGGGTTTATATTATGGGGAGCAGTACTTC.

This chain uses TRBV7-9 with TRBJ2-1, with D maybe TRBD2 (5 bases). Trimming shortened V by 3 bases and J by 4 bases, and 16 bases separated the two germline ends. The CDR3 sequence is 16 residues long. Germline V gene data show CDR1 as SEHNR and CDR2 as FQNEAQ (reference sequence). The CDR3 coding sequence is TGTGCCAGCAGCTTCGAGGACTTACCAGGATACAATGAGCAGTTCTTC. Its translation: CASSFEDLPGYNEQFF.

The rearrangement joins TRBV5-4 to TRBJ1-2; possibly TRBD1 for D (5 bases). The V end was cut by 7 bases, the J end by 7 bases, with 26 bases between. The CDR3 sequence is 16 residues long. CDR1 and CDR2 (germline): SGHNT, YYREEE (reference sequence). The CDR3 DNA is TGTGCCAGCGGACCTGATTTGCGGGGCTTAGGCAGTGGCTACACCTTC. This encodes CASGPDLRGLGSGYTF.

V gene TRBV6-1 combines with J gene TRBJ1-5; D is perhaps TRBD1 (6 bases). V lost 2 bases and J 5 bases, leaving 13 bases between the germline ends. Per the germline V gene, CDR1 is MNHNS and CDR2 is SASEGT. The CDR3 length is 15 residues. The CDR3 bases are TGTGCCAGCAGTGAACAAGGACAGTACTATCAGCCCCAGCATTTT. It codes for CASSEQGQYYQPQHF.

A remark on this clone: The same CDR3 also results from other DNA sequences found in this sample. The chain is built from TRBV5-1 and TRBJ1-5; unclear D gene. The CDR3 loop spans 13 amino acids. The V gene's germline CDR1 is SGHRS and CDR2 YFSETQ. Trimming pared 2 bases from V and 7 bases from J, leaving 10 bases between. The CDR3 bases are TGCGCCAGCAGCTTAAACGGGAACCAGCCCCAGCATTTT. Protein product: CASSLNGNQPQHF.

DNA for the CDR3: TGTGCCAGCTCCCTCGGACTAGCGGGAGGGGGCCACGAGCAGTACTTC. Its protein is CASSLGLAGGGHEQYF. The genes are TRBV18 and TRBJ2-7; 15 nucleotides align to TRBD2. J lost 5 bases, V lost 6 bases, and 8 bases had no gene match. CDR1 is KGHSH and CDR2 is LQKENI in the germline V gene. The CDR3 sequence is 16 residues long.

This clone occurred once. Germline and junction disagree at one end, which may indicate a read error. In nucleotides, the CDR3 is TGTGCTAGCAGCTTAGAATCGCTTAGCCGCACCTACGAGCAGTACTTC. Translation gives CASSLESLSRTYEQYF. The gene calls are TRBV7-7 and TRBJ2-7; D unresolved. This CDR3 spans 16 amino acids. From germline, CDR1 is SSHAT and CDR2 FNYEAQ (reference sequence).

V and J are TRBV6-5 and TRBJ1-2, with D maybe TRBD1 (6 bases). The CDR3 is 13 residues long. Trimming cost V 6 bases and J 4 bases, with 12 bases left between them. Germline V lookup: CDR1 MNHEY, CDR2 SVGAGI. CDR3 sequence (DNA): TGTGCCAGCAGGCCGACAGGAAGCTATGGCTACACCTTC. As protein: CASRPTGSYGYTF.

This chain's CDR3 is CSVAVPGGREKLFF. In DNA form, the CDR3 reads TGCAGCGTTGCGGTCCCCGGGGGTAGAGAAAAACTGTTTTTT. The chain has TRBV29-1 and TRBJ1-4, with a possible D match to TRBD1 (5 bases). The germline CDR1 and CDR2 sequences are SQVTM and ANQGSEA. CDR3 length: 14 amino acids. V lost 4 bases, J lost 8 bases, and 17 bases lay in between.

V is TRBV7-9 and J is TRBJ1-4; the D gene is possibly TRBD1 (5 bases). Trimming took 4 bases from V and 8 from J, leaving 14 bases between them. This CDR3 contains 14 residues. The germline CDR1 and CDR2 sequences are SEHNR and FQNEAQ (reference sequence). CDR3: CASSSDGGSEKLFF. CDR3 nucleotides: TGTGCCAGCAGCTCTGATGGGGGGTCGGAAAAACTGTTTTTT.

CDR3 residues: CASSLSGGEQYF. CDR3 DNA sequence: TGTGCCAGCAGTTTATCCGGAGGCGAGCAGTACTTC. The chain couples TRBV12-3 or TRBV12-4 to TRBJ2-7; perhaps TRBD2 as D (5 bases). The CDR3 totals 12 residues. V was trimmed by 2 bases and J by 6 bases, leaving 8 bases between them.

This sequence joins TRBV4-3 and TRBJ1-4; maybe TRBD1 (5 bases). The length of the CDR3 is 14 residues. V was trimmed by 4 bases and J by 2 bases, leaving 8 bases between them. Germline assignment: CDR1 LGHNA and CDR2 YSLEER. CDR3 sequence reads: CASSPGSTNEKLFF. In DNA form, the CDR3 reads TGCGCCAGCAGCCCAGGGTCCACTAATGAAAAACTGTTTTTT.

The rearrangement joins TRBV4-2 to TRBJ2-1, with D unresolved. V was cut by 0 bases and J by 8 bases, with 8 bases left in between. Germline loops: CDR1 LGHNA, CDR2 YNFKEQ. This CDR3 spans 13 amino acids. CDR3 region: CASSQDLEDEQFF. The DNA for the CDR3 is TGTGCCAGCAGCCAAGATCTTGAGGATGAGCAGTTCTTC.

This clone was observed a single time. V is TRBV4-3 and J is TRBJ1-5; D is possibly TRBD1 (5 bases). This CDR3 region has 14 residues. Germline V gene lookup returns CDR1 LGHNA and CDR2 YSLEER. V gave up 0 bases and J gave up 6 bases, with 9 bases separating them. The CDR3, as DNA: TGCGCCAGCAGCCAAGACAGGGCCCCTCAGCCCCAGCATTTT. Its protein is CASSQDRAPQPQHF.